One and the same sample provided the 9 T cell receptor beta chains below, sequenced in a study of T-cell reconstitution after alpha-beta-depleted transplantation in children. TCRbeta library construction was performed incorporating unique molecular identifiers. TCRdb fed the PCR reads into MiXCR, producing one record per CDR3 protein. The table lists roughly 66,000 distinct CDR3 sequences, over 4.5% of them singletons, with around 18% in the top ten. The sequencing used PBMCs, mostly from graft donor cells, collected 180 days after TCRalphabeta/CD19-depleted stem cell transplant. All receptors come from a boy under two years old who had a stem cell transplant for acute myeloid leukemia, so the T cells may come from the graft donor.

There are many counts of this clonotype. The CDR3 nucleotides read TGTGCCAGCAGTTTATCAGGGGGGGGCCTCTACGAGCAGTACTTC. This encodes CASSLSGGGLYEQYF. This chain joins TRBV27 and TRBJ2-7, with D tentatively TRBD2 (7 bases). The CDR3 runs to 15 residues. Trimming shortened V by 0 bases and J by 3 bases, and 12 bases separated the two germline ends. Germline lookup yields CDR1 MNHEY and CDR2 SMNVEV (reference sequence).

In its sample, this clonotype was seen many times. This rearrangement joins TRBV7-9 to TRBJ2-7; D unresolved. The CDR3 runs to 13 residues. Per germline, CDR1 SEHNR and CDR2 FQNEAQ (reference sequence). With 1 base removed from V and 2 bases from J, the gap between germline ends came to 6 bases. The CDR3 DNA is TGTGCCAGCAGCTTAGAACTCCCCTACGAGCAGTACTTC. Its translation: CASSLELPYEQYF.

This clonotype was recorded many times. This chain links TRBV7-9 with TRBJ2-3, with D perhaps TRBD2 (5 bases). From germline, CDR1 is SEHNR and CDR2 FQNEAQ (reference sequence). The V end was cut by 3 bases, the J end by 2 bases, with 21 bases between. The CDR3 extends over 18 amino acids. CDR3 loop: CASSFGSRSGSDTDTQYF. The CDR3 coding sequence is TGTGCCAGCAGCTTCGGGTCCCGGTCGGGGTCAGACACAGATACGCAGTATTTT.

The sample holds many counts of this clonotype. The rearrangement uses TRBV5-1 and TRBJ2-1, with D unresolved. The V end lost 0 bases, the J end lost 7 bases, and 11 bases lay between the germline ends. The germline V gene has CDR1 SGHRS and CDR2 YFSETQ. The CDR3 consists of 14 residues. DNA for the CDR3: TGCGCCAGCAGCTTGGAGCACCGGACGAATGAGCAGTTCTTC. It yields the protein CASSLEHRTNEQFF.

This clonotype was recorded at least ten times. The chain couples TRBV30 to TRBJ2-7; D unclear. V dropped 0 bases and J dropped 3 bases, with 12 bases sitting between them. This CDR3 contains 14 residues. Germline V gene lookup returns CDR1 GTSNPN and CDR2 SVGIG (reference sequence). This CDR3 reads CAWSVMVPHYEQYF. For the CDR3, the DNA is TGTGCCTGGAGTGTAATGGTTCCCCACTACGAGCAGTACTTC.

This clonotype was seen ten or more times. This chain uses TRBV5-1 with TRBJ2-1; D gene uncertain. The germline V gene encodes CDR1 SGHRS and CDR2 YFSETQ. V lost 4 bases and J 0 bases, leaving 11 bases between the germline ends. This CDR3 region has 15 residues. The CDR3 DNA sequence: TGCGCCAGCAGCCCTCTCTCGGGCTCCTACAATGAGCAGTTCTTC. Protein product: CASSPLSGSYNEQFF.

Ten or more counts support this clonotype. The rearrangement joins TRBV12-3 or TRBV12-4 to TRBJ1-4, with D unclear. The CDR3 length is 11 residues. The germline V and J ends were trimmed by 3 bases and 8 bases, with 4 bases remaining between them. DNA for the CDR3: TGTGCCAGCAGTTTTTACGAAAAACTGTTTTTT. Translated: CASSFYEKLFF.

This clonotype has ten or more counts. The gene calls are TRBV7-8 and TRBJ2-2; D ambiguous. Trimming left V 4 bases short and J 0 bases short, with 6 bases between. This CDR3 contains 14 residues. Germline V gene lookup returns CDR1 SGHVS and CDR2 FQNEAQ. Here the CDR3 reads CASSSSSNTGELFF. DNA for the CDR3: TGTGCCAGCAGCTCCAGTTCGAACACCGGGGAGCTGTTTTTT.

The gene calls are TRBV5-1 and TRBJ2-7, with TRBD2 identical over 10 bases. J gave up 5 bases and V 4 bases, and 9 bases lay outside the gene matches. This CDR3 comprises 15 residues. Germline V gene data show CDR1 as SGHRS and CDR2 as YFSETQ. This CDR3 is CASSLTSGTFHEQYV. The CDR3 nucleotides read TGCGCCAGCAGCCTAACTAGCGGGACTTTCCACGAGCAGTACGTC.